One and the same sample provided the 24 T cell receptor beta chains below, sequenced in a study of cytomegalovirus exposure and HLA in healthy donors. Measured with immunoSEQ multiplex PCR; TCRdb has only the in-frame clones, and not every one. The table lists about 160,000 clones, roughly 91% of them singletons. Sample: PBMCs. The receptors were sampled from a man between 18 and 29 years old in good health and CMV-seronegative.

The chain couples TRBV6-1 to TRBJ1-2; D is unresolved. CDR3 length equals 16 residues. Germline values: CDR1 MNHNS, CDR2 SASEGT. The ends were cut back, 2 bases at V and 4 bases at J, with 17 bases in the middle. This CDR3 is CASSEYLLQAAYGYTF. CDR3 coding DNA: TGTGCCAGCAGTGAATATCTCCTCCAGGCCGCCTATGGCTACACCTTC.

The CDR3 DNA is TGTGCCAGCAGTTCTCCCGGGGCAACTAATGAAAAACTGTTTTTT. Amino acid sequence: CASSSPGATNEKLFF. The chain carries TRBV28 and TRBJ1-4, with unresolved D. CDR1 and CDR2 from the germline V gene are MDHEN and SYDVKM. Trimming removed 4 bases from V and 0 bases from J, with 9 bases in between. This CDR3 is built from 15 residues.

This rearrangement joins TRBV25-1 to TRBJ2-7, with TRBD2 as a possible D gene (6 bases). The CDR3 length is 17 residues. Germline V gives CDR1 MGHDK, CDR2 SYGVNS. V shed 6 bases and J shed 3 bases, with 24 bases lying between them. The CDR3: CASSPRGRLNRDYEQYF. CDR3 nucleotide sequence: TGTGCCAGCAGCCCCCGGGGGAGGCTGAACCGAGACTACGAGCAGTACTTC.

V gene TRBV4-1 combines with J gene TRBJ1-3, with D unclear. Germline V lookup: CDR1 MGHRA, CDR2 YSYEKL. The length of the CDR3 is 15 residues. V was pared by 0 bases and J by 3 bases, with 9 bases between. CDR3 in amino acids: CASSQDLTGGNTIYF. The CDR3 DNA follows: TGCGCCAGCAGCCAAGATTTAACGGGTGGAAACACCATATATTTT.

J is TRBJ2-3 and V is TRBV15; no reliable D call. CDR1 is LNHNV and CDR2 is YYDKDF in the germline V gene (reference sequence). The CDR3 extends over 14 amino acids. Between the trimmed V and J ends, which lost 0 bases and 10 bases, there was a span of 14 bases. CDR3 sequence: CATSRDVTADSQYF. The CDR3 nucleotides read TGTGCCACCAGCAGAGATGTTACGGCAGACTCGCAGTATTTT.

The rearrangement joins TRBV27 to TRBJ1-1; no definite D call. Trimming took off 5 bases at V and 0 bases at J, with 7 bases between the two ends. This CDR3 region has 13 residues. CDR1 and CDR2 (germline): MNHEY, SMNVEV (reference sequence). The CDR3 nucleotides read TGTGCCAGCAGTCCCGCTATGAACACTGAAGCTTTCTTT. Its translation is CASSPAMNTEAFF.

This clone was seen once. This chain connects TRBV5-1 to TRBJ2-2; 8 bases are shared with TRBD1. J lost 0 bases, V lost 4 bases, and 14 bases had no gene match. Germline V gene sequence: CDR1 SGHRS, CDR2 YFSETQ. The CDR3 extends over 19 amino acids. For the CDR3, the DNA is TGCGCCAGCAGCCCAACTTTGATAACAGGGGGTACGAACACCGGGGAGCTGTTTTTT. Translating gives CASSPTLITGGTNTGELFF. The full variable domain, its missing parts supplied by reference TRBV5-1 and TRBJ2-2, is KAGVTQTPRYLIKTRGQQVTLSCSPISGHRSVSWYQQTPGQGLQFLFEYFSETQRNKGNFPGRFSGRQFSNSRSEMNVSTLELGDSALYLCASSPTLITGGTNTGELFFGEGSRLTVL.

In this sample, this clone turned up once. The V and J genes are TRBV27 and TRBJ1-1; D remains ambiguous. Germline V gene lookup returns CDR1 MNHEY and CDR2 SMNVEV (reference sequence). This CDR3 is 13 amino acids long. V was pared by 3 bases and J by 1 base, with 6 bases between. CDR3: CASSLAGNTEAFF. CDR3 sequence (DNA): TGTGCCAGCAGTTTGGCAGGGAACACTGAAGCTTTCTTT.

The chain has TRBV7-6 and TRBJ1-1; D remains unclear. The germline gives CDR1 SGHVS, CDR2 FNYEAQ. CDR3 length: 13 residues. V dropped 5 bases and J dropped 3 bases, with 10 bases sitting between them. The CDR3 spells CASSTSLDTEAFF. CDR3 nucleotide sequence: TGTGCCAGCAGCACGTCACTCGACACTGAAGCTTTCTTT.

This clone was counted once. V gene TRBV15 combines with J gene TRBJ2-3; possible D gene TRBD2, 5 bases. This CDR3 has 16 amino acids. V dropped 0 bases and J dropped 2 bases, with 12 bases sitting between them. Germline CDR1 and CDR2: LNHNV and YYDKDF (reference sequence). Written as DNA, the CDR3 is TGTGCCACCAGCAGAGATCGGAGGACTTACACAGATACGCAGTATTTT. Translated: CATSRDRRTYTDTQYF.

The chain couples TRBV6-6 to TRBJ2-1; 9 bases fit TRBD2. The CDR3 consists of 15 residues. Germline CDR1 reads MNHNY; CDR2 reads SVGAGI (reference sequence). The J segment lost 7 bases and the V segment lost 5 bases, leaving 9 bases of the junction unmatched. The CDR3 region is CASSHRPSGTNEQFF. Here the CDR3 DNA reads TGTGCCAGCAGTCACAGGCCTAGCGGGACGAATGAGCAGTTCTTC.

The chain is built from TRBV6-5 and TRBJ2-7; D may be TRBD2 (7 bases). Trimming pared 0 bases from V and 2 bases from J, leaving 11 bases between. This CDR3 comprises 15 residues. Germline assignment: CDR1 MNHEY and CDR2 SVGAGI. The CDR3 protein is CASSYSGGVAYEQYF. The CDR3 coding sequence is TGTGCCAGCAGTTACTCAGGGGGGGTCGCCTACGAGCAGTACTTC.

The rearrangement uses TRBV28 and TRBJ2-7; TRBD2 matches 15 bases. Germline lookup yields CDR1 MDHEN and CDR2 SYDVKM. This CDR3 spans 18 amino acids. J lost 4 bases, V lost 4 bases, and 11 bases had no gene match. CDR3 nucleotide sequence: TGTGCCAGCAGTTCACCTCCGGGGACTAGCGGGAGGAGATACGAGCAGTACTTC. It encodes CASSSPPGTSGRRYEQYF.

The rearrangement links TRBV19 to TRBJ1-5; TRBD1 matches at 7 bases. V lost 8 bases to trimming and J lost 9 bases; unmatched junction nucleotides: 10. CDR3 length equals 13 residues. In germline, CDR1 is LNHDA, CDR2 SQIVND (reference sequence). CDR3 in amino acids: CASGEQGRWPQHF. Here the CDR3 DNA reads TGTGCCAGTGGAGAACAGGGGAGGTGGCCCCAGCATTTT.

CDR3 sequence: CASSSGRGSGNTIYF. The CDR3 bases are TGTGCCAGCAGCTCCGGTCGGGGGTCTGGAAACACCATATATTTT. The J gene is TRBJ1-3, the V gene TRBV7-8; tentative D call: TRBD1 (5 bases). The germline V gene encodes CDR1 SGHVS and CDR2 FQNEAQ. The CDR3 has 15 residues. Trimming shortened V by 4 bases and J by 1 base, and 11 bases separated the two germline ends.

This chain links TRBV5-1 with TRBJ1-6; 9 bases are shared with TRBD1. The ends lost 3 bases at V and 8 bases at J; junction bases unmatched: 6. CDR1 and CDR2 from the germline V gene are SGHRS and YFSETQ. The CDR3 spans 15 residues. In DNA, the CDR3 is TGCGCCAGCAGCTGGACATGGGACAGGGATTCACCCCTCCACTTT. As protein: CASSWTWDRDSPLHF.

The chain carries TRBV19 and TRBJ2-7; the match to TRBD1 covers 9 bases. This CDR3 region has 14 residues. The V gene's germline CDR1 is LNHDA and CDR2 SQIVND (reference sequence). The V segment lost 7 bases and the J segment 1 base; nucleotides outside the gene matches: 5. CDR3 bases: TGTGCCAGTAACCCCGGGACAGGGTCCTACGAGCAGTACTTC. This translates into CASNPGTGSYEQYF.

The chain joins TRBV28 to TRBJ2-3; 9 bases line up with TRBD2. CDR1 MDHEN and CDR2 SYDVKM come from the germline V gene. This CDR3 region has 20 residues. Unmatched junction bases numbered 21, after V lost 6 bases and J lost 2 bases. In nucleotides, the CDR3 is TGTGCCAGCAGCCCCCAGCGGGGGGCTCCTGATTCGGGCCCCACAGATACGCAGTATTTT. Translation gives CASSPQRGAPDSGPTDTQYF.

The rearrangement links TRBV4-1 to TRBJ1-4; D perhaps matches TRBD1 (5 bases). The length of the CDR3 is 16 residues. The germline CDR1 and CDR2 sequences are MGHRA and YSYEKL. Trimming removed 4 bases from V and 4 bases from J, with 16 bases in between. CDR3: CASSPLPDTGNEKLFF. The CDR3 DNA follows: TGCGCCAGCAGCCCCCTTCCGGACACCGGTAATGAAAAACTGTTTTTT.

V usage is TRBV27 and J usage is TRBJ2-5; 8 nucleotides match TRBD2. CDR3 size: 17 residues. In germline, CDR1 is MNHEY, CDR2 SMNVEV (reference sequence). After removal of 3 bases from V and 4 bases from J, the junction contained 13 bases not matched to a gene. CDR3 sequence: CASSLTSPGGGRETQYF. CDR3 coding DNA: TGTGCCAGCAGTTTGACCTCTCCCGGGGGGGGAAGAGAGACCCAGTACTTC.

The V and J genes are TRBV4-1 and TRBJ2-1, with D possibly being TRBD1 (6 bases). The CDR3 runs 17 residues. V gave up 4 bases and J gave up 5 bases, with 21 bases separating them. Per germline, CDR1 MGHRA and CDR2 YSYEKL. The CDR3 DNA sequence: TGCGCCAGCAGCCCTTTCCCGACAGGACTTACTAACAATGAGCAGTTCTTC. Translated: CASSPFPTGLTNNEQFF.

The chain carries TRBV4-1 and TRBJ2-1; weak D call: TRBD1 (5 bases). Trimming shortened V by 3 bases and J by 10 bases, and 13 bases separated the two germline ends. The CDR3 is made up of 13 amino acids. Looked up from germline, CDR1 is MGHRA and CDR2 is YSYEKL. The CDR3: CASSQSGKSEQFF. The CDR3 nucleotides are TGCGCCAGCAGCCAGTCAGGGAAGAGCGAGCAGTTCTTC.

The CDR3 region has the DNA TGTGCCAGTAGTATAGGGACGGTGAGGGCAGATACGCAGTATTTT. This gives the protein CASSIGTVRADTQYF. The gene calls are TRBV19 and TRBJ2-3; TRBD2 might be the D (5 bases). Germline loops: CDR1 LNHDA, CDR2 SQIVND (reference sequence). The V gene lost 1 base and the J gene lost 4 bases, with 12 bases spanning the gap. There are 15 residues in the CDR3.

The CDR3 DNA sequence: TGTGCCAGCAGTTACGAAGGGGGTGCAGCGAATGAGCAGTTCTTC. Its protein product is CASSYEGGAANEQFF. The rearrangement uses TRBV6-5 and TRBJ2-1; D is perhaps TRBD1 (6 bases). The CDR3 has 15 amino acids. Germline loops: CDR1 MNHEY, CDR2 SVGAGI. The V end was cut by 2 bases, the J end by 7 bases, with 15 bases between.